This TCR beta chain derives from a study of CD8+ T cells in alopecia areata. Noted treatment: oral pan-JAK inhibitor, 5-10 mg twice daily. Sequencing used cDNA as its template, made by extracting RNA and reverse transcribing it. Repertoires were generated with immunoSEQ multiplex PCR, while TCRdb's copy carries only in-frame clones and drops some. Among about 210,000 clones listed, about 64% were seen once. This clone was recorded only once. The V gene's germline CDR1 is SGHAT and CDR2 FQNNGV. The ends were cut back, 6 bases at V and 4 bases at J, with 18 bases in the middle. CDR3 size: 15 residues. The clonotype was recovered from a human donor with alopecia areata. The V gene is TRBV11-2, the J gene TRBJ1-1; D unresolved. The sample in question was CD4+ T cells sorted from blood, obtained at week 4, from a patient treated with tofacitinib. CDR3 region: CASRVDGQLGTEAFF. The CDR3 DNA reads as TGTGCCAGCAGGGTAGACGGGCAGTTGGGCACTGAAGCTTTCTTT.